This section outlines one T cell receptor (beta chain) sequence together with its context. The entry originates in a study of blood T cell repertoires in COVID-19. On the study more broadly: Specimens from acute and convalescent COVID-19 originated in the United States, Italy and Spain.

Authors' methods: Nucleated cell counts were estimated from reference gene primer amplification. Assay used: immunoSEQ multiplex PCR; TCRdb lists only in-frame clones, some missing. The V and J calls and clone size were taken over from that table, and D and trimming were inferred from the DNA. The sample yields tens of thousands of clones, 80% to 90% seen once. The CDR3 has 14 amino acids. The V and J ends lost 1 base and 11 bases, in that order; junction bases with no gene match: 6. Germline V gene sequence: CDR1 SGHTA, CDR2 FQGNSA. The gene calls are TRBV7-2 and TRBJ1-5, with 9 bases matching TRBD1. The receptor was derived from a man aged 55-75 years with acute or convalescent COVID-19. The source material was peripheral blood. The CDR3 here is CASSLGTGVEAQHF. The CDR3 nucleotides are TGTGCCAGCAGCTTAGGGACAGGGGTGGAAGCCCAGCATTTT.